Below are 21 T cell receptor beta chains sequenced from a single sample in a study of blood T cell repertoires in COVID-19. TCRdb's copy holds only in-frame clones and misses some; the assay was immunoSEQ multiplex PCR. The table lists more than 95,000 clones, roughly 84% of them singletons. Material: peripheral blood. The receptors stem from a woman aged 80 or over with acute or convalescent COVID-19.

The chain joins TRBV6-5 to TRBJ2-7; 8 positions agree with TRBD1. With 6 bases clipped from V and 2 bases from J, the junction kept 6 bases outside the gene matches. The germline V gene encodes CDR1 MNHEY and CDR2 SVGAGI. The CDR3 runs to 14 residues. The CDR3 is CASRSGQATYEQYF. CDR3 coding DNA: TGTGCCAGCAGATCGGGACAGGCTACCTACGAGCAGTACTTC.

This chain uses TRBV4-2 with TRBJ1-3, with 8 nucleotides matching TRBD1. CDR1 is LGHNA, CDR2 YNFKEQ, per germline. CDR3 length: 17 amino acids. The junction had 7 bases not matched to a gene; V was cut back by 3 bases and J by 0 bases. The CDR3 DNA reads TGTGCCAGCAGCCAGGACCAGGGGGCCGCCTCTGGAAACACCATATATTTT. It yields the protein CASSQDQGAASGNTIYF.

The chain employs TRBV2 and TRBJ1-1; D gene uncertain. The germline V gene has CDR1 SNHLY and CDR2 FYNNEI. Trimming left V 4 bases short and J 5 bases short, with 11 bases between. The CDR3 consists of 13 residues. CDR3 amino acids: CASSVKGGTEAFF. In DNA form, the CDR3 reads TGTGCCAGCAGTGTCAAGGGAGGGACTGAAGCTTTCTTT.

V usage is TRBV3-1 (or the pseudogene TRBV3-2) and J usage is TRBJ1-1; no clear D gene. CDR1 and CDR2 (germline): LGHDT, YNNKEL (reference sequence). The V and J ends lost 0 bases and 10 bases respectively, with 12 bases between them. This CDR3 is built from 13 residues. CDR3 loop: CASSQDGRLGAFF. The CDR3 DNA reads TGTGCCAGCAGCCAAGATGGGCGACTAGGAGCTTTCTTT.

CDR3 protein: CASSLSSGSTDTQYF. The CDR3, as DNA: TGCGCCAGCAGCTTGTCTAGCGGAAGCACAGATACGCAGTATTTT. The chain couples TRBV5-1 to TRBJ2-3; TRBD2 matches 7 bases. In germline, CDR1 is SGHRS, CDR2 YFSETQ. This CDR3 is 15 amino acids long. V shed 1 base and J 0 bases; nucleotides not matched to a gene: 2.

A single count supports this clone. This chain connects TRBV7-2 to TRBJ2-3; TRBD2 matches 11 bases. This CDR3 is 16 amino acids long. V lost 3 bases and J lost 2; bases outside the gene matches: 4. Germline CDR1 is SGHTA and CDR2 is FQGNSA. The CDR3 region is CASSFLAGGITDTQYF. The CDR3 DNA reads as TGTGCCAGCAGCTTTTTAGCGGGGGGGATCACAGATACGCAGTATTTT.

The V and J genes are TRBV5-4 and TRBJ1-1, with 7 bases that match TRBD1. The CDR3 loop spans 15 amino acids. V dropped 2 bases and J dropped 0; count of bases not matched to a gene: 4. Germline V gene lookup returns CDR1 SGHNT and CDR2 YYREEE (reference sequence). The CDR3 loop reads CASSLNTGVNTEAFF. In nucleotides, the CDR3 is TGTGCCAGCAGCTTAAATACAGGGGTGAACACTGAAGCTTTCTTT.

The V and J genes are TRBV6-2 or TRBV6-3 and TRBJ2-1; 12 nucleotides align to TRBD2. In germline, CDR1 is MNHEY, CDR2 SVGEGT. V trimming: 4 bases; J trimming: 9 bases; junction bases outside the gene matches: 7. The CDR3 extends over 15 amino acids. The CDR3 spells CASSSSGGGVSEQFF. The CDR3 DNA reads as TGTGCCAGCAGTTCTAGCGGGGGGGGAGTAAGTGAGCAGTTCTTC.

CDR3: CASSLQRSSYEQYF. For the CDR3, the DNA is TGCGCCAGCAGCTTGCAGCGTAGCTCCTACGAGCAGTACTTC. The chain couples TRBV5-1 to TRBJ2-7; D remains unclear. This CDR3 comprises 14 residues. CDR1 is SGHRS and CDR2 is YFSETQ in the germline V gene. V lost 1 base to trimming and J lost 0 bases, with 8 bases between them.

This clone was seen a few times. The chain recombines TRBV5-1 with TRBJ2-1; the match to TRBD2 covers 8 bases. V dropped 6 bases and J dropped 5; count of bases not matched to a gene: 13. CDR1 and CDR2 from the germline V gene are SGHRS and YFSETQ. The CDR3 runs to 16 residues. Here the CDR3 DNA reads TGCGCCAGCAATCCCAACGGGGGGGCGGACAACAATGAGCAGTTCTTC. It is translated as CASNPNGGADNNEQFF.

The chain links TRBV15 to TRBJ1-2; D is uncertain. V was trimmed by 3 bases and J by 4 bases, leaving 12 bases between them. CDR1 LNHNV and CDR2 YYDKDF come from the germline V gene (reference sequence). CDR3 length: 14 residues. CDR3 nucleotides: TGTGCCACCAGCAGGACGACGGGGATCTATGGCTACACCTTC. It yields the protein CATSRTTGIYGYTF.

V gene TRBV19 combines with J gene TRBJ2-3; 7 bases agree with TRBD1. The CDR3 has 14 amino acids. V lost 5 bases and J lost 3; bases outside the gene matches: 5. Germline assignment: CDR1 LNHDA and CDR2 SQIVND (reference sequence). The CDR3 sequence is CASSLKGATDTQYF. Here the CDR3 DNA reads TGTGCCAGTAGTTTGAAGGGGGCGACAGATACGCAGTATTTT.

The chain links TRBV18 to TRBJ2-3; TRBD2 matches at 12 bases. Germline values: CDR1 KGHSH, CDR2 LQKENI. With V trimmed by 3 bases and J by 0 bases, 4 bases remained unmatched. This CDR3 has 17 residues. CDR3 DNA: TGTGCCAGCTCACCTCGGACTAGCGGGACTAGCACAGATACGCAGTATTTT. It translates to CASSPRTSGTSTDTQYF.

This CDR3 is CASSRTSGGVNNEQFF. The CDR3, as DNA: TGTGCCAGCAGCCGGACTAGCGGGGGGGTAAACAATGAGCAGTTCTTC. The gene calls are TRBV5-4 and TRBJ2-1; 15 bases align to TRBD2. From germline, CDR1 is SGHNT and CDR2 YYREEE (reference sequence). With V trimmed by 4 bases and J by 5 bases, 4 bases remained unmatched. The CDR3 has 16 amino acids.

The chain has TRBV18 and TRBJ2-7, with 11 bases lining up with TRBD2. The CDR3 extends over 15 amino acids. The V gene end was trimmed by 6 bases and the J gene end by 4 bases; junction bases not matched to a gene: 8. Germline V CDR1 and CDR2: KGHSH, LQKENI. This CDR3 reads CASSLTSGGRYEQYF. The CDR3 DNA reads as TGTGCCAGCTCCCTAACTAGCGGGGGTAGGTACGAGCAGTACTTC. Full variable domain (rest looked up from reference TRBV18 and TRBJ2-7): NAGVMQNPRHLVRRRGQEARLRCSPMKGHSHVYWYRQLPEEGLKFMVYLQKENIIDESGMPKERFSAEFPKEGPSILRIQQVVRGDSAAYFCASSLTSGGRYEQYFGPGTRLTVT.

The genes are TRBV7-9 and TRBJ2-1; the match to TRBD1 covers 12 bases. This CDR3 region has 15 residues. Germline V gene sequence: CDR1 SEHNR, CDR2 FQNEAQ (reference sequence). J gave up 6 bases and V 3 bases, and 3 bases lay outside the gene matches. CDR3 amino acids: CASSLGQGAVNEQFF. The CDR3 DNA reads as TGTGCCAGCAGCTTGGGACAGGGGGCGGTCAATGAGCAGTTCTTC.

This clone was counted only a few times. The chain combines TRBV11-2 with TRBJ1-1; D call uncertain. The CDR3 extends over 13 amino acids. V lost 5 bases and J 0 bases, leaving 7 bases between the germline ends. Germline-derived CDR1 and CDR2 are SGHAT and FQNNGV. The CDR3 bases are TGTGCCAGCAGCGTCGACTTGAACACTGAAGCTTTCTTT. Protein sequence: CASSVDLNTEAFF.

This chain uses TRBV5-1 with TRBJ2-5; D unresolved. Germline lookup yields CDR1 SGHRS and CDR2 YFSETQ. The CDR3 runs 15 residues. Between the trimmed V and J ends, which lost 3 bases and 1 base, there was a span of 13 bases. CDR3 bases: TGCGCCAGCAGCTCCTCGGTAAACAGCCAAGAGACCCAGTACTTC. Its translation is CASSSSVNSQETQYF.

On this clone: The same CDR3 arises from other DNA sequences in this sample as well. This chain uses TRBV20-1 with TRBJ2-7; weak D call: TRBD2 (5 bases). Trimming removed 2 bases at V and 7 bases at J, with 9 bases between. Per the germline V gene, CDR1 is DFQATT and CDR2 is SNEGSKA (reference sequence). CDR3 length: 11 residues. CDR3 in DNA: TGCAGTGCTAGATCGGGGTTTGAGCAGTACTTC. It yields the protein CSARSGFEQYF.

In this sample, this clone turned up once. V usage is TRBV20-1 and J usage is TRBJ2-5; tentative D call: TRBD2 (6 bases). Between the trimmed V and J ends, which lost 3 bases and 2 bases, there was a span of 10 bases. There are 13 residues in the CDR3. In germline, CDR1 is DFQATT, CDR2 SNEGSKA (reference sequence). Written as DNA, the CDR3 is TGCAGTGCTAGTCGGGGGAGACAAGAGACCCAGTACTTC. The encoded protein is CSASRGRQETQYF.

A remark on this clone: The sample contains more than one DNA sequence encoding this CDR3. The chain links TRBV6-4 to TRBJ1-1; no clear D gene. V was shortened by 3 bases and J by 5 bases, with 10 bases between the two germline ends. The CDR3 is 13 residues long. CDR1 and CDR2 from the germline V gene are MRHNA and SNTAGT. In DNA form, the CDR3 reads TGTGCCAGCAGTGAAGCGCGGGGAACTGAAGCTTTCTTT. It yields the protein CASSEARGTEAFF.